A few counts support the clone carrying this TCR beta chain. What it recognizes is unknown. The method was immunoSEQ multiplex PCR; TCRdb's version includes in-frame clones alone and lacks a portion of them. The sample shows approximately 72,000 clones, 84% of them seen only once. The sample is drawn from a study of T cells in localized non-small cell lung cancer. The germline V and J ends were trimmed by 5 bases and 1 base, with 11 bases remaining between them. The CDR3 runs 14 residues. CDR1 is GTSNPN, CDR2 SVGIG, per germline (reference sequence). Regarding the study as a whole: The appearance of a median approximately 57 of the top 100 tumor clones was seen in adjacent lung. Clonality of T cells reached its maximum in uninvolved adjacent lung, surpassing tumor. An association was observed between higher blood T cell density and longer overall survival.

This clonotype was sampled from an older female donor with stage I lung adenocarcinoma. The V call is TRBV30, the J call TRBJ2-2; possible D gene TRBD1, 6 bases. Source: peripheral blood, taken before any cancer treatment. CDR3 residues: CAWGGVGNTGELFF. DNA of the CDR3: TGTGCCTGGGGGGGCGTGGGGAACACCGGGGAGCTGTTTTTT.